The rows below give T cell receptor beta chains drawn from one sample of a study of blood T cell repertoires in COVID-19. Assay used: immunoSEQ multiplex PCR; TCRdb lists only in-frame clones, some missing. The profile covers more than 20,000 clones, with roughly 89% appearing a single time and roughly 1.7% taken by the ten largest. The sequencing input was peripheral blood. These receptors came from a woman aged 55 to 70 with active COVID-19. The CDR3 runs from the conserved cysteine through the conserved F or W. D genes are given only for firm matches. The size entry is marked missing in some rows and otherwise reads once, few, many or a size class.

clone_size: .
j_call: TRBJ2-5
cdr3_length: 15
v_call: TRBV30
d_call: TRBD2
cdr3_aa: CAWSGGSGSIETQYF
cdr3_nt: TGTGCCTGGAGCGGGGGTAGCGGGAGCATCGAGACCCAGTACTTC

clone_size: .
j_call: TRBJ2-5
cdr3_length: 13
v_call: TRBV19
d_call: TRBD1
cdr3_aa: CASKQGAGETQYF
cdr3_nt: TGTGCCAGCAAACAGGGGGCCGGGGAGACCCAGTACTTC

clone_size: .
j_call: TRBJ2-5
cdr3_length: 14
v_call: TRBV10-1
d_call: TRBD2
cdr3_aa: CASSEIAGAETQYF
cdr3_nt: TGCGCCAGCAGTGAGATTGCGGGAGCAGAGACCCAGTACTTC

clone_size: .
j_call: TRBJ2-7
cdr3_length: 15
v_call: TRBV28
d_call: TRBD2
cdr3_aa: CASRTTAGGKYEQYF
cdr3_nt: TGTGCCAGCAGAACCACAGCGGGAGGGAAATACGAGCAGTACTTC

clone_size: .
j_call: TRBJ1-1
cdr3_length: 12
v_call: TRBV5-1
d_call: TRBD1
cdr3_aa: CASRTGGTEAFF
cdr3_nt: TGCGCCAGCAGAACAGGGGGCACTGAAGCTTTCTTT

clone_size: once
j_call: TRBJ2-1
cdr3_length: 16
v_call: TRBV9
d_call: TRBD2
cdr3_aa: CASSVGASGSGDEQFF
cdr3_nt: TGTGCCAGCAGCGTAGGGGCTAGCGGGAGTGGGGATGAGCAGTTCTTC

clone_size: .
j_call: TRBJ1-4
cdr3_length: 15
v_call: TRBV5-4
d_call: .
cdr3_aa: CASSLARGGNEKLFF
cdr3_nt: TGTGCCAGCAGCTTGGCCAGGGGTGGTAATGAAAAACTGTTTTTT

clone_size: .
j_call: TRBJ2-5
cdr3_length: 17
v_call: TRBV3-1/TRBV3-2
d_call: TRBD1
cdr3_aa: CASSQAWGTGGEETQYF
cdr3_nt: TGTGCCAGCAGCCAAGCTTGGGGGACAGGGGGCGAGGAGACCCAGTACTTC

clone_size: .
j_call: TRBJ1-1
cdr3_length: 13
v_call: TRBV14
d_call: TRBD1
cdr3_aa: CASSHLQGAEAFF
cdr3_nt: TGTGCCAGCAGCCATTTACAGGGGGCTGAAGCTTTCTTT

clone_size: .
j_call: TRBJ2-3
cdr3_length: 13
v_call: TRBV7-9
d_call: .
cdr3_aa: CASSFTFSDTQYF
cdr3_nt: TGTGCCAGCAGCTTTACTTTCTCAGATACGCAGTATTTT

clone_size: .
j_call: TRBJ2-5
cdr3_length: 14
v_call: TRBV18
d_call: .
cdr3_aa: CASSPLTRGETQYF
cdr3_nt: TGTGCCAGCTCACCACTGACCCGAGGGGAGACCCAGTACTTC

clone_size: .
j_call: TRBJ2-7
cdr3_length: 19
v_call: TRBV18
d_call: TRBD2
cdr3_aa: CASSLSTSEPGLASSEQYF
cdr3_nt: TGTGCCAGCTCATTGAGTACGAGTGAACCGGGACTAGCCTCAAGCGAGCAGTACTTC

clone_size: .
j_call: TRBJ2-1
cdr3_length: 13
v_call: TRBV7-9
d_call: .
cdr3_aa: CASSLGGINEQFF
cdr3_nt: TGTGCCAGCAGCTTAGGAGGAATCAATGAGCAGTTCTTC

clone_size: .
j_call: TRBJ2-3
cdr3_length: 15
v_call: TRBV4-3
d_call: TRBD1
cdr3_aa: CASSQADRVDGTQYF
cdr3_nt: TGCGCCAGCAGCCAGGCGGACAGGGTGGACGGTACGCAGTATTTT

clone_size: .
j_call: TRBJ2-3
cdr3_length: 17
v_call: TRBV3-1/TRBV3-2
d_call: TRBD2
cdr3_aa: CASSQAIAGMGADTQYF
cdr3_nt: TGTGCCAGCAGCCAAGCCATAGCGGGAATGGGGGCAGATACGCAGTATTTT

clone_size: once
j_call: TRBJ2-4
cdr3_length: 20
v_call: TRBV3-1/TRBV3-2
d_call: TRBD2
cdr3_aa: CASSQTGTSAPGGAKNIQYF
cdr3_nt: TGTGCCAGCAGCCAAACCGGGACTAGCGCCCCGGGTGGAGCCAAAAACATTCAGTACTTC

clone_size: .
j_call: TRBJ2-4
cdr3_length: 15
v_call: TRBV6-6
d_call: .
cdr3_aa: CASSPSGAPKNIQYF
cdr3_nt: TGTGCCAGCAGCCCCAGCGGAGCCCCCAAAAACATTCAGTACTTC

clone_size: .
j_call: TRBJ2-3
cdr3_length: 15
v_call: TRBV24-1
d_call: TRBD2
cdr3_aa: CATRPGLAGADTQYF
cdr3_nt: TGTGCCACCAGACCGGGACTAGCGGGAGCAGATACGCAGTATTTT

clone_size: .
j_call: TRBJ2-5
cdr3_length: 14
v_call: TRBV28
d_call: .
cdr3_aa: CASAARDFQETQYF
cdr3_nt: TGTGCCAGCGCCGCCCGTGACTTTCAAGAGACCCAGTACTTC

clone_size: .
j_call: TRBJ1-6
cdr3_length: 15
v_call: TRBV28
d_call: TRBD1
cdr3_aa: CASSHRGPEGSPLHF
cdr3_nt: TGTGCCAGCAGCCACAGGGGGCCCGAGGGGTCACCCCTCCACTTT

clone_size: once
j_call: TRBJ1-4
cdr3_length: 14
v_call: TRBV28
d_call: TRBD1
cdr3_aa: CAINTGGLEEKLFF
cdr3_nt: TGTGCCATCAACACAGGGGGCTTAGAGGAAAAACTGTTTTTT

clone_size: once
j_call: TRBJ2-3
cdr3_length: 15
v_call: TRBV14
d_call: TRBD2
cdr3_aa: CASSPLGGPTDTQYF
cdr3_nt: TGTGCCAGCAGCCCTTTGGGAGGGCCGACAGATACGCAGTATTTT

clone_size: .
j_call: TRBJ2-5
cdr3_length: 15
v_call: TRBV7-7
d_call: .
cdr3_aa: CASSLTVNTGETQYF
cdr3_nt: TGTGCCAGCAGCTTAACGGTTAACACCGGGGAGACCCAGTACTTC

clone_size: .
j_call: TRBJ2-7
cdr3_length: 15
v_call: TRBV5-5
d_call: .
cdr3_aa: CASSQRGQNKGEQYF
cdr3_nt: TGTGCCAGCAGCCAAAGGGGACAAAACAAGGGAGAGCAGTACTTC

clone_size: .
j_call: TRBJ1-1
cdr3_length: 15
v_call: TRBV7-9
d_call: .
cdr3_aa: CASSPEKGFLGEAFF
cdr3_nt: TGTGCCAGCAGCCCCGAAAAGGGGTTCTTAGGTGAAGCTTTCTTT

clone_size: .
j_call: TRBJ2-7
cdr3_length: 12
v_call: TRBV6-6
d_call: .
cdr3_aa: CASSLDGYEQYF
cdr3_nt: TGTGCCAGCAGCCTCGACGGGTACGAGCAGTACTTC